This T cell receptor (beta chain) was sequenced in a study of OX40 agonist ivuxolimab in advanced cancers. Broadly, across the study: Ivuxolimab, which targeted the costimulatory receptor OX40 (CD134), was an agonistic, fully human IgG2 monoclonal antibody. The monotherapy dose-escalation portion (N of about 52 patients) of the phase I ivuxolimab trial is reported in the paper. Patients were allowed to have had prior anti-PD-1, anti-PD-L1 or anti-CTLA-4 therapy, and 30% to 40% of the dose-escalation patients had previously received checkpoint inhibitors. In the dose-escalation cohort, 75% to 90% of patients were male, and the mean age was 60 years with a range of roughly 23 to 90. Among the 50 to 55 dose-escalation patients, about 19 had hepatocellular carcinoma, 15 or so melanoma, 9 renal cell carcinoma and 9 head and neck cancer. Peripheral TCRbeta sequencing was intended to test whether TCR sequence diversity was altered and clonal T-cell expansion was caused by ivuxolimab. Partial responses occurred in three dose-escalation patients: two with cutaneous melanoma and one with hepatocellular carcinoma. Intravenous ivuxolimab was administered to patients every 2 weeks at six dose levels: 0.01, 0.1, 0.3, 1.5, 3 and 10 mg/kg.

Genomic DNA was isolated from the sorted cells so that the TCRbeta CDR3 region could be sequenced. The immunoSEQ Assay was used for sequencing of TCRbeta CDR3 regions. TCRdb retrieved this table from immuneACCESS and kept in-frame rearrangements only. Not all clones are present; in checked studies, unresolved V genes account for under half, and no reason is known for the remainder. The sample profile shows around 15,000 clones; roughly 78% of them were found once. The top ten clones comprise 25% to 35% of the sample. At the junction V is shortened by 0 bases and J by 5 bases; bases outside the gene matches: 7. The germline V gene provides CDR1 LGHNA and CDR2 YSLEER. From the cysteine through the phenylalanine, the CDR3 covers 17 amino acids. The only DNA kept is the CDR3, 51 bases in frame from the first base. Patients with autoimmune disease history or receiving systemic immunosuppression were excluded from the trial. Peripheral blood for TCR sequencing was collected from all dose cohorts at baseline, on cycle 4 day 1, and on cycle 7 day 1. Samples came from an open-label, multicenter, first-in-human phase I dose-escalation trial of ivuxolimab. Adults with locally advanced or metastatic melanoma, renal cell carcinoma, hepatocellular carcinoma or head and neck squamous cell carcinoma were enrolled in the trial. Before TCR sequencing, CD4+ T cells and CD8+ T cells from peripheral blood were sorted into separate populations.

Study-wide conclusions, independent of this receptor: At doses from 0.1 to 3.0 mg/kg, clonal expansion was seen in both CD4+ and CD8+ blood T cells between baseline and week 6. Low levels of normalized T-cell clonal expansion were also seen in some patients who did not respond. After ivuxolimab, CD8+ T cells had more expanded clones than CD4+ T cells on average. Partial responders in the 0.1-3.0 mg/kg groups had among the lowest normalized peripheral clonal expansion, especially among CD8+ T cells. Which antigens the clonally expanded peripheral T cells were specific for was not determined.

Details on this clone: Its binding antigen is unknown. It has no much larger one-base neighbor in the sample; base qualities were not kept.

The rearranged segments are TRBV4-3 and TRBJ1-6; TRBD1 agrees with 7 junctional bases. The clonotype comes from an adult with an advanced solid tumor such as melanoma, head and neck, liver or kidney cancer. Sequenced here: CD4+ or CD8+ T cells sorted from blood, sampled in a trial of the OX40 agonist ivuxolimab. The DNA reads TGCGCCAGCAGCCAAGAAAGGGCCAGGGGGAATAATTCACCCCTCCACTTT. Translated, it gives CASSQERARGNNSPLHF.